The 19 T cell receptor beta chains reported below all come from one sample, sequenced in a study of blood T cell repertoires in COVID-19. The data were produced by immunoSEQ multiplex PCR, yet TCRdb's version contains in-frame clones alone and is incomplete. This table has 200,000 to 300,000 clones, over 75% appearing once. Specimen: peripheral blood. The receptors come from a human donor in a cohort sampled during active COVID-19.

J is TRBJ2-3 and V is TRBV6-5; D unclear. The V gene lost 2 bases and the J gene lost 4 bases, with 13 bases spanning the gap. Germline CDR1 MNHEY, CDR2 SVGAGI. The CDR3 has 15 residues. The CDR3 is CASSYTSLGPDTQYF. CDR3 coding DNA: TGTGCCAGCAGTTACACGTCTCTGGGCCCAGATACGCAGTATTTT.

The chain employs TRBV6-4 and TRBJ2-1; 11 positions match TRBD2. The V gene end was trimmed by 4 bases and the J gene end by 7 bases; junction bases not matched to a gene: 6. The CDR3 is made up of 15 amino acids. Germline CDR1 MRHNA, CDR2 SNTAGT. In nucleotides, the CDR3 is TGTGCCAGCAGTGCCCATCCTAGCGGGGGGAATGAGCAGTTCTTC. This encodes CASSAHPSGGNEQFF.

The chain is built from TRBV20-1 and TRBJ2-3, with D perhaps matching TRBD2 (6 bases). V was clipped by 3 bases and J by 1 base, with 14 bases between them. Germline values: CDR1 DFQATT, CDR2 SNEGSKA (reference sequence). The CDR3 is 15 amino acids. The CDR3 DNA is TGCAGTGCTAGTGATCCTTGGGGGGGCACAGATACGCAGTATTTT. Its translation is CSASDPWGGTDTQYF.

This chain joins TRBV19 and TRBJ1-2; 7 nucleotides line up with TRBD1. The V gene's germline CDR1 is LNHDA and CDR2 SQIVND (reference sequence). This CDR3 has 14 residues. Trimming removed 6 bases from V and 2 bases from J; junction bases left unmatched: 6. CDR3 sequence: CASSRTGQNYGYTF. CDR3 DNA: TGTGCCAGTAGCCGGACAGGACAGAACTATGGCTACACCTTC.

This clone was seen just once. The chain recombines TRBV28 with TRBJ1-5; 11 positions match TRBD1. V gave up 4 bases and J gave up 4 bases; unmatched junction bases: 3. The V gene's germline CDR1 is MDHEN and CDR2 SYDVKM. The CDR3 has 15 residues. Written as DNA, the CDR3 is TGTGCCAGCAGTTGGACAGGGGGCCGGAATCAGCCCCAGCATTTT. Amino acid sequence: CASSWTGGRNQPQHF.

This clone has just a few counts. The rearrangement links TRBV7-2 to TRBJ2-7, with 7 bases identical to TRBD1. The germline V gene has CDR1 SGHTA and CDR2 FQGNSA. After removal of 0 bases from V and 7 bases from J, the junction contained 9 bases not matched to a gene. The CDR3 runs to 15 residues. CDR3 coding DNA: TGTGCCAGCAGCTTAGCAGGGACAGAAGGAAGGGAGCAGTACTTC. Translated: CASSLAGTEGREQYF.

There are a few counts of this clone. The V call is TRBV27, the J call TRBJ2-2, with 11 nucleotides matching TRBD2. In germline, CDR1 is MNHEY, CDR2 SMNVEV (reference sequence). V lost 2 bases, J lost 8 bases, and 10 bases stayed unmatched. CDR3 length equals 17 residues. The CDR3 sequence is CASSLSSSGGAGGELFF. The CDR3 bases are TGTGCCAGCAGTTTAAGTAGTAGCGGGGGGGCCGGAGGGGAGCTGTTTTTT.

The V call is TRBV5-1, the J call TRBJ1-2, with 9 bases fitting TRBD1. The V gene's germline CDR1 is SGHRS and CDR2 YFSETQ. With 5 bases clipped from V and 2 bases from J, the junction kept 1 base outside the gene matches. This CDR3 has 13 amino acids. CDR3 DNA: TGCGCCAGCAGGGACAGGGGAAACTATGGCTACACCTTC. It codes for CASRDRGNYGYTF.

This sequence joins TRBV7-2 and TRBJ1-1, with D perhaps matching TRBD1 (5 bases). CDR3 length: 15 amino acids. Germline V gene lookup returns CDR1 SGHTA and CDR2 FQGNSA. The V and J ends lost 5 bases and 0 bases respectively, with 13 bases between them. Here the CDR3 DNA reads TGTGCCAGCAGCCACGGGGGGGGAATGAACACTGAAGCTTTCTTT. It specifies CASSHGGGMNTEAFF.

The V and J genes are TRBV19 and TRBJ2-3; D is possibly TRBD2 (6 bases). V was clipped by 5 bases and J by 0 bases, with 15 bases between them. The germline V gene has CDR1 LNHDA and CDR2 SQIVND (reference sequence). The CDR3 contains 16 residues. CDR3: CASSARLGPSTDTQYF. The CDR3, as DNA: TGTGCCAGTAGTGCCCGACTAGGGCCGAGCACAGATACGCAGTATTTT.

This chain joins TRBV7-2 and TRBJ2-5; the D gene is possibly TRBD2 (6 bases). CDR1 and CDR2 from the germline V gene are SGHTA and FQGNSA. Trimming removed 5 bases from V and 2 bases from J, with 18 bases in between. The CDR3 is 16 amino acids. CDR3: CASSPSNGRGQETQYF. The CDR3 coding sequence is TGTGCCAGCAGCCCGAGCAATGGGCGGGGTCAAGAGACCCAGTACTTC.

There are a few counts of this clone. The chain joins TRBV4-2 to TRBJ1-2; D is unresolved. This CDR3 comprises 15 residues. Germline V gene data show CDR1 as LGHNA and CDR2 as YNFKEQ. Between the trimmed V and J ends, which lost 0 bases and 5 bases, there was a span of 13 bases. CDR3 amino acids: CASSQDVPSVYGYTF. The CDR3 nucleotides are TGTGCCAGCAGCCAAGATGTTCCCAGCGTGTATGGCTACACCTTC.

This chain joins TRBV6-2 or TRBV6-3 and TRBJ2-7, with D possibly TRBD2 on 5 matching bases. The CDR3 loop spans 15 amino acids. CDR1 MNHEY and CDR2 SVGEGT come from the germline V gene. The V and J ends lost 2 bases and 0 bases respectively, with 11 bases between them. In DNA form, the CDR3 reads TGTGCCAGCAGTTACCCACCGGGGAGCTCCTACGAGCAGTACTTC. Its translation: CASSYPPGSSYEQYF.

The chain has TRBV3-1 (or the pseudogene TRBV3-2) and TRBJ1-4; a possible D gene is TRBD1 (5 bases). Per germline, CDR1 LGHDT and CDR2 YNNKEL (reference sequence). With 3 bases removed from V and 4 bases from J, the gap between germline ends came to 12 bases. CDR3 size: 15 residues. The CDR3 sequence: CASSQGGRSNEKLFF. CDR3 coding DNA: TGTGCCAGCAGCCAGGGGGGACGGAGTAATGAAAAACTGTTTTTT.

A few counts support this clone. The V call is TRBV28, the J call TRBJ2-5; weak D call: TRBD2 (6 bases). The CDR3 extends over 13 amino acids. Germline-derived CDR1 and CDR2 are MDHEN and SYDVKM. Trimming left V 3 bases short and J 5 bases short, with 10 bases between. CDR3 nucleotide sequence: TGTGCCAGCAGTTTTGTAGGGAGGGAGACCCAGTACTTC. The encoded protein is CASSFVGRETQYF.

The chain joins TRBV3-1 (or the pseudogene TRBV3-2) to TRBJ1-2; 7 bases map to TRBD1. Per germline, CDR1 LGHDT and CDR2 YNNKEL (reference sequence). Trimming cost V 4 bases and J 8 bases; bases outside gene matches: 10. The length of the CDR3 is 14 residues. CDR3 sequence: CASSRLQGQSGYTF. The CDR3 DNA reads as TGTGCCAGCAGCCGATTACAGGGACAGTCGGGCTACACCTTC.

This rearrangement joins TRBV3-1 (or the pseudogene TRBV3-2) to TRBJ1-4; maybe TRBD1 (5 bases). The V gene lost 0 bases and the J gene lost 4 bases, with 12 bases spanning the gap. In germline, CDR1 is LGHDT, CDR2 YNNKEL (reference sequence). This CDR3 has 16 amino acids. The CDR3 spells CASSQDPGTNNEKLFF. As DNA, the CDR3 is TGTGCCAGCAGCCAAGATCCCGGGACTAATAATGAAAAACTGTTTTTT.

The chain employs TRBV19 and TRBJ1-6; possible D gene TRBD1, 5 bases. The CDR3 contains 14 residues. Per germline, CDR1 LNHDA and CDR2 SQIVND (reference sequence). V was clipped by 10 bases and J by 8 bases, with 18 bases between them. The CDR3 nucleotides read TGTGCCACCCAACCTTCCAGGGTTGATTCACCCCTCCACTTT. This translates into CATQPSRVDSPLHF.

J is TRBJ2-5 and V is TRBV19, with D possibly TRBD2 on 5 matching bases. CDR1 is LNHDA, CDR2 SQIVND, per germline (reference sequence). Trimming took 6 bases from V and 1 from J, leaving 9 bases between them. The CDR3 runs to 13 residues. The CDR3 loop reads CASRGLSQETQYF. CDR3 nucleotide sequence: TGTGCCAGTAGAGGACTGAGCCAAGAGACCCAGTACTTC.